Below are 29 T cell receptor beta chains sequenced from a single sample in a study of T-cell reconstitution after alpha-beta-depleted transplantation in children listed by TCRdb under 2016. Per the publication, the treatment or condition label means: allogeneic hematopoietic cell transplantation with graft depleted of TCRalphabeta T cells and CD19 B cells. The library was built by means of PCR. Sequencing took place on an Illumina HiSeq 2500. TCR library preparation used molecular barcoding, with unique molecular identifiers applied to normalize quantification of the TCRbeta repertoire. TCRdb reprocessed the public reads (quality trimming at Q25 with fastp, clone calling with MiXCR) and kept in-frame beta chains. Entries are consolidated by CDR3 protein sequence, retaining the most common genes and DNA. The sample has approximately 980,000 distinct CDR3 sequences on record, less than 30% of them singletons. The top ten constitute approximately 30% of the sample.

The material sequenced was PBMCs, mostly from graft donor cells, taken 360 days after TCRalphabeta/CD19-depleted stem cell transplant. These receptors were taken from a boy under three years old who had a stem cell transplant for SCID, so the T cells may come from the graft donor.

This clonotype was observed many times. The chain has TRBV20-1 and TRBJ2-3, with 7 bases aligning to TRBD2. V gave up 0 bases and J gave up 0 bases; unmatched junction bases: 3. Looked up from germline, CDR1 is DFQATT and CDR2 is SNEGSKA (reference sequence). The CDR3 totals 15 residues. The CDR3 DNA follows: TGCAGTGCTAGAGATGTTAGCGGGAGCACAGATACGCAGTATTTT. This codes for CSARDVSGSTDTQYF.

This clonotype has a handful of counts. The junction does not match germline at one end; this may be a read error. The chain is built from TRBV4-1 and TRBJ2-7; 9 positions match TRBD2. Germline lookup yields CDR1 MGHRA and CDR2 YSYEKL. The CDR3 sequence is 16 residues long. The CDR3 DNA reads as TGCGCCAGCAGCCAAGATCGCCTAGCGGGGATCTACGGGCAGTACTTC. As protein: CASSQDRLAGIYGQYF.

J is TRBJ1-5 and V is TRBV6-6, with D perhaps TRBD1 (5 bases). CDR1 is MNHNY, CDR2 SVGAGI, per germline (reference sequence). Trimming pared 2 bases from V and 7 bases from J, leaving 6 bases between. There are 12 residues in the CDR3. The CDR3 nucleotides are TGTGCCAGCAGTTACGAGGGGCAGCCCCAGCATTTT. Encoded protein: CASSYEGQPQHF.

The J gene is TRBJ2-1, the V gene TRBV27; 12 bases fit TRBD2. Germline values: CDR1 MNHEY, CDR2 SMNVEV (reference sequence). V shed 6 bases, J shed 4 bases, and the junction held 7 bases outside the gene matches. The CDR3 extends over 16 amino acids. The chain's CDR3 is CASRALAGGLYNEQFF. The CDR3 DNA sequence: TGTGCCAGCAGGGCCCTAGCGGGGGGGCTGTACAATGAGCAGTTCTTC.

This rearrangement joins TRBV6-5 to TRBJ2-2, with 10 bases that match TRBD2. Germline lookup yields CDR1 MNHEY and CDR2 SVGAGI. The CDR3 contains 18 residues. V shed 0 bases, J shed 0 bases, and the junction held 4 bases outside the gene matches. The CDR3 DNA sequence: TGTGCCAGCAGTTACTCCCTGGGACTAGCGTCGAACACCGGGGAGCTGTTTTTT. Its translation is CASSYSLGLASNTGELFF.

V usage is TRBV12-3 or TRBV12-4 and J usage is TRBJ2-3, with D uncertain. CDR3 length: 12 amino acids. Between the trimmed V and J ends, which lost 3 bases and 7 bases, there was a span of 8 bases. CDR3 nucleotides: TGTGCCAGCAGTTTCTTATCCCATACGCAGTATTTT. Its translation: CASSFLSHTQYF.

The chain has TRBV24-1 and TRBJ2-1, with D hard to call. V was trimmed by 5 bases and J by 5 bases, leaving 9 bases between them. The CDR3 runs to 13 residues. Germline values: CDR1 KGHDR, CDR2 SFDVKD. The CDR3 DNA reads as TGTGCCACCAGTGCCCTCCAAAACAATGAGCAGTTCTTC. It translates to CATSALQNNEQFF.

This rearrangement joins TRBV4-1 to TRBJ2-5, with TRBD2 matching over 7 bases. The CDR3 runs to 15 residues. Germline CDR1 MGHRA, CDR2 YSYEKL. V was pared by 3 bases and J by 5 bases, with 9 bases of the junction left unmatched. DNA of the CDR3: TGCGCCAGCAGCCAGGACGGGACTACGGTGGAGACCCAGTACTTC. Translated: CASSQDGTTVETQYF.

The chain carries TRBV11-2 and TRBJ1-1; no clear D. V lost 3 bases, J lost 7 bases, and 15 bases lay in between. This CDR3 comprises 14 residues. Germline lookup yields CDR1 SGHAT and CDR2 FQNNGV. DNA for the CDR3: TGTGCCAGCAGCTTGAAAACTAGGCCCTTTGAAGCTTTCTTT. It translates to CASSLKTRPFEAFF.

This CDR3 is CASSLVGLNNNEQFF. The DNA of the CDR3 is TGTGCCAGCAGTTTAGTTGGACTCAACAACAATGAGCAGTTCTTC. This chain uses TRBV12-3 or TRBV12-4 with TRBJ2-1; possible D gene TRBD2, 5 bases. This CDR3 region has 15 residues. The V end lost 1 base, the J end lost 5 bases, and 12 bases lay between the germline ends.

The V gene is TRBV6-5, the J gene TRBJ2-5, with 8 bases lining up with TRBD2. With V trimmed by 2 bases and J by 3 bases, 2 bases remained unmatched. Germline-derived CDR1 and CDR2 are MNHEY and SVGAGI. This CDR3 contains 14 residues. Written as DNA, the CDR3 is TGTGCCAGCAGTTACACGGGGGGGAAAGAGACCCAGTACTTC. Translated, it gives CASSYTGGKETQYF.

The V and J genes are TRBV6-1 and TRBJ2-3; a possible D gene is TRBD2 (5 bases). V lost 7 bases and J 1 base, leaving 15 bases between the germline ends. The CDR3 extends over 15 amino acids. Germline V CDR1 and CDR2: MNHNS, SASEGT. The CDR3 region is CASNREGPRTDTQYF. CDR3 nucleotide sequence: TGTGCCAGCAATCGGGAAGGCCCCCGCACAGATACGCAGTATTTT.

The chain links TRBV4-1 to TRBJ2-2, with D possibly being TRBD2 (5 bases). Trimming removed 4 bases at V and 1 base at J, with 13 bases between. Germline V gene sequence: CDR1 MGHRA, CDR2 YSYEKL. The CDR3 is 16 amino acids. The DNA for the CDR3 is TGCGCCAGCAGCCCCCGGCGGGCGTTGAACACCGGGGAGCTGTTTTTT. It encodes CASSPRRALNTGELFF.

This clonotype has more than one count but fewer than ten. The rearrangement uses TRBV20-1 and TRBJ2-4; unclear D gene. CDR1 is DFQATT and CDR2 is SNEGSKA in the germline V gene (reference sequence). The ends were cut back, 5 bases at V and 3 bases at J, with 11 bases in the middle. The CDR3 extends over 13 amino acids. CDR3 region: CSAEDLNKNIQYF. The CDR3 DNA is TGCAGTGCTGAGGACCTAAACAAAAACATTCAGTACTTC.

The gene calls are TRBV28 and TRBJ2-6; 7 bases match TRBD1. The CDR3 has 16 amino acids. The germline gives CDR1 MDHEN, CDR2 SYDVKM. J gave up 0 bases and V 11 bases, and 10 bases lay outside the gene matches. CDR3 DNA sequence: TGTGCCCTAGGAGACAGGGCCAACTCTGGGGCCAACGTCCTGACTTTC. Its protein product is CALGDRANSGANVLTF.

The rearrangement joins TRBV28 to TRBJ1-5; weak D call: TRBD1 (6 bases). The CDR3 loop spans 17 amino acids. Per germline, CDR1 MDHEN and CDR2 SYDVKM. Trimming removed 2 bases at V and 0 bases at J, with 14 bases between. The CDR3 spells CASSLERGSYSNQPQHF. The CDR3 DNA is TGTGCCAGCAGTTTAGAGAGGGGGTCTTATAGCAATCAGCCCCAGCATTTT. Full variable domain (missing parts from reference TRBV28 and TRBJ1-5): DVKVTQSSRYLVKRTGEKVFLECVQDMDHENMFWYRQDPGLGLRLIYFSYDVKMKEKGDIPEGYSVSREKKERFSLILESASTNQTSMYLCASSLERGSYSNQPQHFGDGTRLSIL.

The chain is built from TRBV5-5 and TRBJ2-3; either TRBD1 or TRBD2 may fit D (6 bases each). Germline lookup yields CDR1 SGHKS and CDR2 YYEKEE (reference sequence). The CDR3 has 16 amino acids. V lost 0 bases, J lost 1 base, and 12 bases lay in between. CDR3 amino acids: CASSLVPGAGTDTQYF. The CDR3 nucleotides read TGTGCCAGCAGCTTGGTTCCGGGGGCGGGCACAGATACGCAGTATTTT.

The table lists this clonotype with a few counts. In DNA, the CDR3 is TGTGCCAGCAGCCAAGTAGTCGGAGCGGGCTCCTACAATGAGCAGTTCTTC. Residues: CASSQVVGAGSYNEQFF. The rearrangement uses TRBV3-1 and TRBJ2-1; perhaps TRBD2 as D (6 bases). V was clipped by 1 base and J by 0 bases, with 13 bases between them. The CDR3 runs 17 residues. Germline V gives CDR1 LGHDT, CDR2 YNNKEL (reference sequence).

This clonotype was seen only a few times. V is TRBV5-5 and J is TRBJ2-4, with D unresolved. Trimming cost V 0 bases and J 6 bases, with 7 bases left between them. The CDR3 covers 13 residues. Germline assignment: CDR1 SGHKS and CDR2 YYEKEE (reference sequence). CDR3 amino acids: CASSLGPGNIQYF. The CDR3 DNA reads as TGTGCCAGCAGCTTGGGTCCGGGAAACATTCAGTACTTC.

The CDR3: CASSLFIRQGLGETQYF. CDR3 DNA: TGTGCCAGCAGCCTCTTCATTAGACAGGGGCTAGGGGAGACCCAGTACTTC. The chain has TRBV12-3 or TRBV12-4 and TRBJ2-5; 8 bases match TRBD1. The CDR3 contains 17 residues. The trim removed 6 bases at V and 5 bases at J, leaving 17 bases unmatched.

This rearrangement joins TRBV10-3 to TRBJ2-7; a possible D gene is TRBD1 (6 bases). Trimming removed 0 bases from V and 3 bases from J, with 12 bases in between. The CDR3 loop spans 15 amino acids. Germline V lookup: CDR1 ENHRY, CDR2 SYGVKD. CDR3 amino acids: CAISESGTNSYEQYF. CDR3 coding DNA: TGTGCCATCAGTGAGTCCGGGACAAACAGCTACGAGCAGTACTTC.

This clonotype was picked up a small number of times. V is TRBV12-3 or TRBV12-4 and J is TRBJ2-4, with 7 bases that match TRBD1. Losses at the gene ends were 5 bases for V and 1 base for J; bases not matched to a gene: 11. CDR3 length: 17 residues. The CDR3 is CASSPRQGRFAKNIQYF. CDR3 nucleotide sequence: TGTGCCAGCAGTCCCCGACAGGGCCGGTTCGCCAAAAACATTCAGTACTTC.

The rearrangement uses TRBV20-1 and TRBJ2-7; maybe TRBD2 (5 bases). CDR1 is DFQATT and CDR2 is SNEGSKA in the germline V gene (reference sequence). With 5 bases removed from V and 0 bases from J, the gap between germline ends came to 17 bases. This CDR3 region has 15 residues. The CDR3 is CSAWDSSESSYEQYF. For the CDR3, the DNA is TGCAGTGCTTGGGATAGTAGCGAGAGCTCCTACGAGCAGTACTTC.

The genes are TRBV15 and TRBJ1-5; tentatively, D is TRBD1 (6 bases). V lost 6 bases and J 3 bases, leaving 15 bases between the germline ends. CDR1 is LNHNV, CDR2 YYDKDF, per germline (reference sequence). The CDR3 consists of 15 residues. CDR3 amino acids: CATRAGQTFNQPQHF. The CDR3 nucleotides read TGTGCCACCAGAGCAGGACAGACATTCAATCAGCCCCAGCATTTT.

This clonotype was detected a few times. This chain uses TRBV9 with TRBJ2-5; the D gene is possibly TRBD2 (7 bases). The V gene's germline CDR1 is SGDLS and CDR2 YYNGEE. This CDR3 is built from 15 residues. Trimming cost V 0 bases and J 6 bases, with 15 bases left between them. The CDR3 DNA sequence: TGTGCCAGCAGCGTAGATGGGGGGGGCTTAAAGACCCAGTACTTC. Encoded protein: CASSVDGGGLKTQYF.

This clonotype showed up many times. The J gene is TRBJ2-3, the V gene TRBV4-1; D uncertain. The V gene lost 0 bases and the J gene lost 2 bases, with 6 bases spanning the gap. The CDR3 consists of 14 residues. Per the germline V gene, CDR1 is MGHRA and CDR2 is YSYEKL. CDR3 region: CASSQDGLTDTQYF. The CDR3 nucleotides are TGCGCCAGCAGCCAAGATGGGCTCACAGATACGCAGTATTTT.

This clonotype was seen only a few times. V and J are TRBV5-6 and TRBJ2-7; TRBD1 might be the D (5 bases). Between the trimmed V and J ends, which lost 1 base and 3 bases, there was a span of 14 bases. The CDR3 runs to 15 residues. The V gene's germline CDR1 is SGHDT and CDR2 YYEEEE. Here the CDR3 DNA reads TGTGCCAGCAGCTTGCCCCGACAGATCAACTACGAGCAGTACTTC. It encodes CASSLPRQINYEQYF.

The gene calls are TRBV3-1 and TRBJ1-6; 8 bases fit TRBD1. The germline gives CDR1 LGHDT, CDR2 YNNKEL (reference sequence). CDR3 length: 15 amino acids. V trimming: 3 bases; J trimming: 7 bases; junction bases outside the gene matches: 5. In DNA form, the CDR3 reads TGTGCCAGCAGCCAGGGGACAGGTGGAAATTCACCCCTCCACTTT. The encoded protein is CASSQGTGGNSPLHF.

The sample holds a few counts of this clonotype. The rearrangement links TRBV10-3 to TRBJ2-6; tentative D call: TRBD2 (5 bases). The V end lost 3 bases, the J end lost 4 bases, and 13 bases lay between the germline ends. The CDR3 runs 16 residues. Looked up from germline, CDR1 is ENHRY and CDR2 is SYGVKD. For the CDR3, the DNA is TGTGCCATCAGTGAACTAGATCATCTGGGGGCCAACGTCCTGACTTTC. Translating it yields CAISELDHLGANVLTF.